This TCR beta chain was found in a study of T cells in Graves' hyperthyroidism and ophthalmopathy (dated by TCRdb to between 2018 and 2021). Study-wide context: Peripheral blood samples were taken at the time of initial diagnosis, prior to any treatment. The approximately 100 discovery patients were randomly split 7:3 into training and test sets. Whether ophthalmopathy could be predicted prospectively was tested in an independent validation cohort made up of roughly 19 hyperthyroidism patients plus 17 patients who later progressed to ophthalmopathy. In six Graves' hyperthyroidism patients, the study also compared T-cell repertoires from thyroid tissue with T-cell repertoires from blood. According to the paper, TCR Vbeta CDR3 sequencing was carried out on 135 peripheral blood samples, which came from under 50 ophthalmopathy, around 74 hyperthyroidism and some 17 progressor patients. Following sampling, methimazole starting at 30 mg daily was given to hyperthyroidism patients, and high-dose intravenous methylprednisolone was given to ophthalmopathy patients. To identify TCR V-J signatures that set the groups apart, the researchers used a discovery cohort of 90 to 100 patients, made up of around 40 with Graves' ophthalmopathy and 57 with stable Graves' hyperthyroidism. Study-level results and caveats: A 13 V-J signature model separated ophthalmopathy from stable hyperthyroidism, with around 90% sensitivity and about 81% specificity in cross-validation and 80%/75% in testing. During validation, the model predicted progression to ophthalmopathy a median of approximately 6 months ahead of onset, with around 70% sensitivity and about 72% specificity. Most expanded thyroid clonotypes (frequency above 0.001) were also detected in blood, suggesting blood repertoires may reflect thyroid immune responses. No statistical method was used to set the sample size in advance, and investigators knew the group allocation.

This clonotype occurred a few times. The clone's antigen remains unknown. No qualities accompany the bases; no much larger clone lies one base away. The TCR beta CDR3 regions were amplified from the RNA transcripts. For the first round of RT-PCR on the TCR CDR3, the HTBI primer set was used together with the Qiagen OneStep RT-PCR kit. The libraries were constructed in a second round of multiplex PCR and then size-selected and purified. Sequencing of the libraries was done on an Illumina HiSeq2000 using paired-end 100 bp reads. The paper's processing steps were these. SOAPnuke was used to process the raw data, with reads discarded if the reads contained adapters or uncalled bases, had a mean Phred below 15, or lacked an exact constant-primer or identifier match. COPE v1.2.5 was used to merge the high-quality paired reads, and each unique nucleotide sequence was defined as a clonotype. MiTCR v1.1 was used to align clonotypes to the IMGT TRBV, TRBD and TRBJ reference segments. Only V-J combinations with frequency above 0.0001, covering about 99% of repertoires, were analysed. A TCS score was defined as the ratio between F50 (clonal expansion) and ExV (chaos), using BLOSUM62-based TCRdist between CDR3 peptides within each V-J. Welch's t-statistics and random forest reduced 500 to 650 V-J features to 13, which were used in a naive Bayes classifier (R e1071). TCRdb ran its own pipeline on the public reads, namely fastp trimming at Q25 and MiXCR clone calling, and kept in-frame beta chains. Each CDR3 protein appears once, grouped with its most common genes and DNA. It is TCRdb's table, rather than the study itself, that gives the V and J calls and clone size. The sample table lists roughly 400,000 distinct CDR3 sequences, roughly 25% of them with a count of one. In total, the top ten clones hold roughly 80% of the sample.

Stable Graves' hyperthyroidism was defined as no progression to ophthalmopathy during 18 months of follow-up. Hyperthyroidism patients were aged 18 to 65 years and newly diagnosed, with disease duration of less than 2 months. Any patient with an uncontrolled infection, another autoimmune disease, pregnancy or lactation was excluded. Diagnoses relied on clinical symptoms, serum thyroxine and TRAb, thyroid ultrasound and orbital computed tomography. PBMCs were isolated from 10 ml of fresh peripheral blood by Ficoll-Paque density gradient centrifugation. Total RNA was extracted using Trizol reagent, and RNA quality was assessed on an Agilent 2100 Bioanalyzer. This TCR was sampled from a man in his forties or fifties with Graves' hyperthyroidism. The sample taken for sequencing was blood.

CDR3 reads: CSARDFTRRGQTTDTQYF. The nucleotide sequence reads as follows: TGCAGTGCTAGAGATTTTACGAGGCGCGGACAGACCACAGATACGCAGTATTTT. The chain links TRBV20-1 with TRBJ2-3; the D gene is possibly TRBD1, with 6 bases matching. V loses 0 bases, J loses 2 bases, and the germline ends lie 21 bases apart. Per the germline V gene (reference sequence), DFQATT is the CDR1 and SNEGSKA is the CDR2. The CDR3 covers 18 residues, taking in both the cysteine and the phenylalanine. Only the CDR3 portion is preserved as DNA: 54 bases, with reading frame beginning at the first base.